The 3 T cell receptor beta chains in this list originate from one sample, sequenced in a study of shared clonotypes between healthy human individuals. TCRdb keeps only in-frame clones here, not all; method: immunoSEQ multiplex PCR. Among roughly 1,500,000 clones listed, approximately 98% were seen once. The sequenced sample was naive CD4+ T cells sorted from blood. As to subset: CD45RA+ positively selected. These receptors were collected from a man in his thirties or forties in good health.

This chain links TRBV7-2 with TRBJ1-1; D is undetermined. The CDR3 totals 14 residues. CDR1 and CDR2 from the germline V gene are SGHTA and FQGNSA. V dropped 1 base and J dropped 2 bases, with 8 bases sitting between them. CDR3 amino acids: CASSLDPVNTEAFF. CDR3 nucleotide sequence: TGTGCCAGCAGCTTAGATCCGGTTAACACTGAAGCTTTCTTT.

This rearrangement joins TRBV6-5 to TRBJ2-1; 7 bases align to TRBD1. The CDR3 has 15 amino acids. CDR1 and CDR2 from the germline V gene are MNHEY and SVGAGI. V lost 6 bases to trimming and J lost 0 bases; unmatched junction nucleotides: 5. In DNA, the CDR3 is TGTGCCAGCAGATACCGGGACAGCTCCTACAATGAGCAGTTCTTC. Translation gives CASRYRDSSYNEQFF.

In regard to this clone: This specimen includes other DNA sequences encoding the same CDR3. The chain carries TRBV11-2 and TRBJ2-7; tentatively, D is TRBD1 (6 bases). The ends were cut back, 0 bases at V and 7 bases at J, with 7 bases in the middle. CDR1 and CDR2 from the germline V gene are SGHAT and FQNNGV. There are 12 residues in the CDR3. Here the CDR3 reads CASSLDRGEQYF. CDR3 coding DNA: TGTGCCAGCAGCTTAGACAGGGGAGAGCAGTACTTC. The full variable domain, completed using reference TRBV11-2 and TRBJ2-7, is EAGVAQSPRYKIIEKRQSVAFWCNPISGHATLYWYQQILGQGPKLLIQFQNNGVVDDSQLPKDRFSAERLKGVDSTLKIQPAKLEDSAVYLCASSLDRGEQYFGPGTRLTVT.